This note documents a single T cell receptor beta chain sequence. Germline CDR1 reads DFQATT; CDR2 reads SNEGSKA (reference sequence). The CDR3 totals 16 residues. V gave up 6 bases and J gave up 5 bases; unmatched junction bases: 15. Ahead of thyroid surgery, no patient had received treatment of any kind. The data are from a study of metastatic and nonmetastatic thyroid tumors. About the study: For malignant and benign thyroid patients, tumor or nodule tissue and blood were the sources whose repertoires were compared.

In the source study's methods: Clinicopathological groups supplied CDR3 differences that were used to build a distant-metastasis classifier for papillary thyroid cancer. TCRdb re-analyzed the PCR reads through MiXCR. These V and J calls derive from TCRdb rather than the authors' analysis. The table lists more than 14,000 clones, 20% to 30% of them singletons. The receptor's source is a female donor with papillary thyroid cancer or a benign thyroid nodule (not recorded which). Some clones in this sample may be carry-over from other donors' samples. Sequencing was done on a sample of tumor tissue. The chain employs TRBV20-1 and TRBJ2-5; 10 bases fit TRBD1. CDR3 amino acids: CSATPHVTGGLETQYF. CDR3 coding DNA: TGCAGTGCCACCCCCCACGTGACAGGGGGCCTTGAGACCCAGTACTTC.